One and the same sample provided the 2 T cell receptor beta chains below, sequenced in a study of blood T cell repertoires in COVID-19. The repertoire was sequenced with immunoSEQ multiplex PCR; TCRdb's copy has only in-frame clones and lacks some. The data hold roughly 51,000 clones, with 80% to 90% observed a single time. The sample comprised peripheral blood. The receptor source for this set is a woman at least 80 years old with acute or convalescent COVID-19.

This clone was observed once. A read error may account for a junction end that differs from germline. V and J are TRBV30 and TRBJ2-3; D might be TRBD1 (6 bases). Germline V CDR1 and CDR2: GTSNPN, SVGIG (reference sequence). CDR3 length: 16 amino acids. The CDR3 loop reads CACHFLIRGNTDTHYF. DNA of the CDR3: TGTGCCTGCCATTTCCTGATCAGGGGAAACACAGATACGCATTATTTT.

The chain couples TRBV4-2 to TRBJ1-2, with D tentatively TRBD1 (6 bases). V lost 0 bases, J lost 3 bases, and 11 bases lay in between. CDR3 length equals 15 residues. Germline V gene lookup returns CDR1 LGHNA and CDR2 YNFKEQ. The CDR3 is CASSQEQGQYYGYTF. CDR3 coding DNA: TGTGCCAGCAGCCAAGAGCAAGGACAGTACTATGGCTACACCTTC.